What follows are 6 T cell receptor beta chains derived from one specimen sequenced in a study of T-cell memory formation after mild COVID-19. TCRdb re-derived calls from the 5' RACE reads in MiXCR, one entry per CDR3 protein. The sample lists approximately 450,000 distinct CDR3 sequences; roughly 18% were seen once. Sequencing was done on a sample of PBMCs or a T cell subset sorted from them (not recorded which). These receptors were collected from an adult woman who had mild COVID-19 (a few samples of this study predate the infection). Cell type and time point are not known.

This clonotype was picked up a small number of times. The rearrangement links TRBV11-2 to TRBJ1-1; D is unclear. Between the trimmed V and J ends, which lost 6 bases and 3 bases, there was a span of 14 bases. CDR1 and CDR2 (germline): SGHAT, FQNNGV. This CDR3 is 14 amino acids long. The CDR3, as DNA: TGTGCCAGCAGGCGGGCGTTTGCGGACACTGAAGCTTTCTTT. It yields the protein CASRRAFADTEAFF.

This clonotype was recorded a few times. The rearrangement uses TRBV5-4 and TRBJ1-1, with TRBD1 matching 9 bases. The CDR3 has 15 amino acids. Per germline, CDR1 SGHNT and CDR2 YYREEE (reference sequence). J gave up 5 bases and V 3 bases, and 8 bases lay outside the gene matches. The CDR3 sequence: CASSSAGTGTTEAFF. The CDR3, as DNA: TGTGCCAGCAGCTCAGCCGGGACAGGGACAACTGAAGCTTTCTTT.

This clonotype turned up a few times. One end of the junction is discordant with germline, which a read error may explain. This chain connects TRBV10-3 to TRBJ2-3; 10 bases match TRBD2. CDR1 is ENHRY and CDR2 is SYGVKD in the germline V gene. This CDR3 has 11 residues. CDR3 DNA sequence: TGTGCCATCAGTTCCGGGACTAGCGTTCATTTT. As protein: CAISSGTSVHF.

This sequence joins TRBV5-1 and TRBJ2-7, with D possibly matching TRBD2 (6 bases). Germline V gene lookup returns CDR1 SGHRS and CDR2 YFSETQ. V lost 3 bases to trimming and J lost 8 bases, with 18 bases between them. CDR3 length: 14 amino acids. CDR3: CASSSTGAGSQQYF. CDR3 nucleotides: TGCGCCAGCAGCTCAACGGGAGCAGGGTCTCAGCAGTACTTC.

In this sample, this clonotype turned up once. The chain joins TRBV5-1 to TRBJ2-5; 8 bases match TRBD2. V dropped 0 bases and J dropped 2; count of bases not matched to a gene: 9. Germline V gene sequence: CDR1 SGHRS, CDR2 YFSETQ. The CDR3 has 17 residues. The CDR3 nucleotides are TGCGCCAGCAGCTTGGAATTGGGCGGACTAGCTCAAGAGACCCAGTACTTC. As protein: CASSLELGGLAQETQYF. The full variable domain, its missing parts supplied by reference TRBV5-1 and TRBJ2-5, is KAGVTQTPRYLIKTRGQQVTLSCSPISGHRSVSWYQQTPGQGLQFLFEYFSETQRNKGNFPGRFSGRQFSNSRSEMNVSTLELGDSALYLCASSLELGGLAQETQYFGPGTRLLVL.

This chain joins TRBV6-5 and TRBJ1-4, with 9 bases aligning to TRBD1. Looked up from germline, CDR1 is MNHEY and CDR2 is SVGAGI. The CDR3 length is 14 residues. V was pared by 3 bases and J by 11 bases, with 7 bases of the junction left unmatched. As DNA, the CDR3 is TGTGCCAGCAGTTATGGGACAGGGAGGAATAAACTGTTTTTT. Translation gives CASSYGTGRNKLFF.